Included here is one TCR beta chain sequence, with context. Its cognate antigen is unknown. Assay: immunoSEQ multiplex PCR; the TCRdb copy retains only in-frame clones and omits some. The table has roughly 86,000 clones, around nine tenths seen once. The CDR3 is 13 residues long. The ends were cut back, 5 bases at V and 4 bases at J, with 9 bases in the middle. The germline V gene has CDR1 SGHTA and CDR2 FQGNSA. The sample is drawn from a study of OX40 agonist ivuxolimab in advanced cancers. The study's findings and limits: The work left the antigen specificity of expanded peripheral T cells undetermined.

The sample here was CD4+ or CD8+ T cells sorted from blood, taken in a trial of the OX40 agonist ivuxolimab. This TCR was sampled from an adult with an advanced solid tumor such as melanoma, head and neck, liver or kidney cancer. The chain is built from TRBV7-2 and TRBJ1-5; D is undetermined. The CDR3 loop reads CASSQPPNQPQHF. The CDR3, as DNA: TGTGCCAGCAGCCAGCCTCCGAATCAGCCCCAGCATTTT. Combining the CDR3 with reference TRBV7-2 and TRBJ1-5 gives the whole variable domain GAGVSQSPSNKVTEKGKDVELRCDPISGHTALYWYRQSLGQGLEFLIYFQGNSAPDKSGLPSDRFSAERTGGSVSTLTIQRTQQEDSAVYLCASSQPPNQPQHFGDGTRLSIL.